A single sample gave rise to the 7 T cell receptor beta chains below, sequenced in a study of T-cell reconstitution after alpha-beta-depleted transplantation in children. For TCRbeta, the library was prepared with unique molecular identifiers. Via MiXCR, TCRdb re-called the PCR reads, giving one row per CDR3 protein. The sample yields some 490,000 distinct CDR3 sequences, approximately 13% seen once. The starting material was PBMCs from the stem cell graft donor, obtained from the stem cell graft. All receptors come from a human donor who donated a stem cell graft to a child with combined immunodeficiency.

This clonotype was seen a few times. J is TRBJ2-2 and V is TRBV7-2, with 8 bases that match TRBD1. V trimming: 2 bases; J trimming: 5 bases; junction bases outside the gene matches: 4. The CDR3 is 15 amino acids. Germline V gene lookup returns CDR1 SGHTA and CDR2 FQGNSA. In nucleotides, the CDR3 is TGTGCCAGCAGCTTATGGGACAGGATAACCGGGGAGCTGTTTTTT. Encoded protein: CASSLWDRITGELFF.

V is TRBV5-1 and J is TRBJ2-1; no reliable D call. Germline assignment: CDR1 SGHRS and CDR2 YFSETQ. The CDR3 contains 14 residues. The V end was cut by 0 bases, the J end by 7 bases, with 11 bases between. DNA for the CDR3: TGCGCCAGCAGCTTGGCACCCAGTCGTAATGAGCAGTTCTTC. Translating gives CASSLAPSRNEQFF.

This rearrangement joins TRBV20-1 to TRBJ2-1; 14 bases fit TRBD2. Per germline, CDR1 DFQATT and CDR2 SNEGSKA (reference sequence). The CDR3 extends over 13 amino acids. Losses at the gene ends were 5 bases for V and 12 bases for J; bases not matched to a gene: 6. The CDR3 loop is CSALTSGGAGQFF. In nucleotides, the CDR3 is TGCAGTGCTTTGACTAGCGGGGGGGCAGGGCAGTTCTTC.

The V call is TRBV5-6, the J call TRBJ2-5; a possible D gene is TRBD1 (5 bases). The V gene's germline CDR1 is SGHDT and CDR2 YYEEEE. Trimming took 4 bases from V and 1 from J, leaving 23 bases between them. The CDR3 contains 18 residues. The CDR3 bases are TGTGCCAGCAGCCCGAGATACAGGAGTCGCGATAGCCAAGAGACCCAGTACTTC. As protein: CASSPRYRSRDSQETQYF.

This clonotype was picked up a small number of times. J is TRBJ2-3 and V is TRBV20-1, with TRBD2 identical over 7 bases. The CDR3 consists of 16 residues. The V gene's germline CDR1 is DFQATT and CDR2 SNEGSKA (reference sequence). The ends lost 6 bases at V and 2 bases at J; junction bases unmatched: 14. Here the CDR3 reads CSARELGGVYTDTQYF. CDR3 DNA sequence: TGCAGTGCCCGAGAGCTTGGGGGGGTCTACACAGATACGCAGTATTTT.

The chain combines TRBV6-5 with TRBJ2-1, with 8 nucleotides matching TRBD2. In germline, CDR1 is MNHEY, CDR2 SVGAGI. This CDR3 has 16 amino acids. V shed 4 bases and J 5 bases; nucleotides not matched to a gene: 10. The CDR3 region is CASSSSLRGANNEQFF. As DNA, the CDR3 is TGTGCCAGCAGTTCCTCCTTGCGGGGGGCCAACAATGAGCAGTTCTTC.

The chain uses TRBV7-9 and TRBJ2-1; unclear D gene. The CDR3 contains 12 residues. Trimming pared 5 bases from V and 10 bases from J, leaving 12 bases between. Germline CDR1 SEHNR, CDR2 FQNEAQ (reference sequence). CDR3 DNA sequence: TGTGCCAGCAGCCTCCGAGAGTTCGAGCAGTTCTTC. This encodes CASSLREFEQFF.